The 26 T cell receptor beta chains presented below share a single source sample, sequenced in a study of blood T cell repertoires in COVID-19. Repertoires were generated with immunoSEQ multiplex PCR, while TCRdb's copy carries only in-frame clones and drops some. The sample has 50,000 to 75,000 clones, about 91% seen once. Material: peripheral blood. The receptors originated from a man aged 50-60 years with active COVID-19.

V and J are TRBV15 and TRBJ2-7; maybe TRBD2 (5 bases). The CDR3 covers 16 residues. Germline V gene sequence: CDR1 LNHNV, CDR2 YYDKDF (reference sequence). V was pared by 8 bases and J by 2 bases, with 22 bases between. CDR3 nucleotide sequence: TGTGCCACCGGATCTGGGAGTATGTACGAGACCTACGAGCAGTACTTC. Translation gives CATGSGSMYETYEQYF.

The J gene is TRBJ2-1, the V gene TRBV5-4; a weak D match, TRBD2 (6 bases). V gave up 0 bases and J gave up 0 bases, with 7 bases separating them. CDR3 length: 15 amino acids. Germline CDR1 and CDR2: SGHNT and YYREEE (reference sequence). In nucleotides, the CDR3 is TGTGCCAGCAGCTTGGACGGGAGCTCCTACAATGAGCAGTTCTTC. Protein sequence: CASSLDGSSYNEQFF.

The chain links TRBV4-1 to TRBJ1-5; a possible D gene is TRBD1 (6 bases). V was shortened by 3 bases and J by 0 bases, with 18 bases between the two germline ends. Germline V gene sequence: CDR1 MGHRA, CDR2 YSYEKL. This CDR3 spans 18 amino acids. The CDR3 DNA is TGCGCCAGCAGCCACCAATGGGTAGGGACAAATAGCAATCAGCCCCAGCATTTT. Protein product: CASSHQWVGTNSNQPQHF.

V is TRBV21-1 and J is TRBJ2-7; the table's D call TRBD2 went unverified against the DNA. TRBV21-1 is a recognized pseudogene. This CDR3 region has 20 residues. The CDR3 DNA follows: TGTGCCAGCAGCAAACGGGCGAAGGGTGGGACTGCGGGAGAACCGTACGAGCAGTACTTC. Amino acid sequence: CASSKRAKGGTAGEPYEQYF.

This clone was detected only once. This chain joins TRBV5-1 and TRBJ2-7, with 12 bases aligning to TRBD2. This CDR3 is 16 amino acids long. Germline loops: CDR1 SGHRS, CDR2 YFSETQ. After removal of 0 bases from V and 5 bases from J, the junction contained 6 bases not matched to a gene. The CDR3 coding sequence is TGCGCCAGCAGCTTGGGTCCTAGCGGGGGGGCCGACGAGCAGTACTTC. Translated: CASSLGPSGGADEQYF. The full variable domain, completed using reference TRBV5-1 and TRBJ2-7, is KAGVTQTPRYLIKTRGQQVTLSCSPISGHRSVSWYQQTPGQGLQFLFEYFSETQRNKGNFPGRFSGRQFSNSRSEMNVSTLELGDSALYLCASSLGPSGGADEQYFGPGTRLTVT.

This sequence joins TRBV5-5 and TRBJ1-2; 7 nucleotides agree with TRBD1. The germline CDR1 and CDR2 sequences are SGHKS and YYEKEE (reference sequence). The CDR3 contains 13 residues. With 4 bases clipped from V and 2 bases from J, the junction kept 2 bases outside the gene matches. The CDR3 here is CASSVTGNYGYTF. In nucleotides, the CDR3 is TGTGCCAGCAGCGTGACAGGGAACTATGGCTACACCTTC.

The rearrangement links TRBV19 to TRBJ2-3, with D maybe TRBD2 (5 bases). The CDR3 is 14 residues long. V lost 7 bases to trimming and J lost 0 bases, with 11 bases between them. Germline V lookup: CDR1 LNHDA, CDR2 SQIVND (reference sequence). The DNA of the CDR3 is TGTGCCAGTACCAGCAGGACTAGCACAGATACGCAGTATTTT. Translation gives CASTSRTSTDTQYF.

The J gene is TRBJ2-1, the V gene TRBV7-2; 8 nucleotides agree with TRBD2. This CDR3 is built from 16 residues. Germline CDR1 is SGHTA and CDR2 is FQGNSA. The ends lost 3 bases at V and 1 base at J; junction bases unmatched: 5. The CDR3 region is CASSFGSGASYNEQFF. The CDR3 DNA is TGTGCCAGCAGCTTTGGTAGCGGGGCTTCCTACAATGAGCAGTTCTTC.

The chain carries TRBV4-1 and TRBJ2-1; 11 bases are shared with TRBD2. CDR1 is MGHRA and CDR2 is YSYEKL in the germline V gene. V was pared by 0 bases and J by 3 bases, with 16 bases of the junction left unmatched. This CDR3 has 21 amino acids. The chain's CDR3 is CASSQEGWLGTSGGYYNEQFF. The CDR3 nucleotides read TGCGCCAGCAGCCAAGAGGGTTGGCTGGGCACTAGCGGGGGTTACTACAATGAGCAGTTCTTC.

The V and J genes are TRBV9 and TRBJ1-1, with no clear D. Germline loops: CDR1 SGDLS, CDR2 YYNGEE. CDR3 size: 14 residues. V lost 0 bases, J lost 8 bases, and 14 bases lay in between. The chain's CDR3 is CASSVGSLEVEAFF. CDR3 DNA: TGTGCCAGCAGCGTAGGTTCGTTAGAAGTAGAAGCTTTCTTT.

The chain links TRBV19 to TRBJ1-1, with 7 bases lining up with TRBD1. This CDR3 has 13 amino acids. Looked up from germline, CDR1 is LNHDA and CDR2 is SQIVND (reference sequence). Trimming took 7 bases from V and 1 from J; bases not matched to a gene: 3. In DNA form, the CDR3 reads TGTGCCAGTACCGACAGGGAGAACACTGAAGCTTTCTTT. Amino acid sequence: CASTDRENTEAFF. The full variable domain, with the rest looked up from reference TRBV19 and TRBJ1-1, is DGGITQSPKYLFRKEGQNVTLSCEQNLNHDAMYWYRQDPGQGLRLIYYSQIVNDFQKGDIAEGYSVSREKKESFPLTVTSAQKNPTAFYLCASTDRENTEAFFGQGTRLTVV.

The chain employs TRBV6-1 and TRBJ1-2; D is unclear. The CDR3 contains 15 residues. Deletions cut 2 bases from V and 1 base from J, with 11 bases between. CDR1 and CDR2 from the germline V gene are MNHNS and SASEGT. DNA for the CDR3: TGTGCCAGCAGTGAATCAGTCCGGGGTAACTATGGCTACACCTTC. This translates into CASSESVRGNYGYTF.

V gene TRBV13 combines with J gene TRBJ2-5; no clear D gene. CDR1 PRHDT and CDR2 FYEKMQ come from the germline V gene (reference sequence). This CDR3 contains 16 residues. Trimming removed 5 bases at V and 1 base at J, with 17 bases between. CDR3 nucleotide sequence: TGTGCCAGCAGCGAGCGCCGGCTCACCCGCCAAGAGACCCAGTACTTC. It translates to CASSERRLTRQETQYF.

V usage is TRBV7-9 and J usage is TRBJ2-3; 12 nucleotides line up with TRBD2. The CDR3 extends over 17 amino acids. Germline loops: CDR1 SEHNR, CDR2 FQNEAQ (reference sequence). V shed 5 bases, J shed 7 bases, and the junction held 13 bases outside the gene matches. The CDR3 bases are TGTGCCAGCAGCCCCCCGGGACTAGCGGGCGGAACGAATACGCAGTATTTT. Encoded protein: CASSPPGLAGGTNTQYF.

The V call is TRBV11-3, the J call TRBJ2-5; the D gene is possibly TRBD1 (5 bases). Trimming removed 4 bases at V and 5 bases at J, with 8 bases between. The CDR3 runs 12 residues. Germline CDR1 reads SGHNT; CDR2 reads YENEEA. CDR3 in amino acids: CASSSHRETQYF. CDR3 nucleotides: TGTGCCAGCAGCTCCCACAGGGAGACCCAGTACTTC.

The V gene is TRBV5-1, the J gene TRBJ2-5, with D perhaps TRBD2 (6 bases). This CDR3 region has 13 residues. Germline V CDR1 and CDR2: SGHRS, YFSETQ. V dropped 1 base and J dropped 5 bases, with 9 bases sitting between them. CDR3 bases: TGCGCCAGCAGCTTGTCTACTAGCGAGACCCAGTACTTC. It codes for CASSLSTSETQYF.

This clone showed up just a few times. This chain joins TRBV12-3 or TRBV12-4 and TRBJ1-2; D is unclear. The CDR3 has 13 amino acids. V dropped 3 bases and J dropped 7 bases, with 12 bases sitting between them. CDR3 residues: CASSFPGVGGYTF. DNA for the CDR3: TGTGCCAGCAGTTTCCCCGGGGTAGGTGGCTACACCTTC.

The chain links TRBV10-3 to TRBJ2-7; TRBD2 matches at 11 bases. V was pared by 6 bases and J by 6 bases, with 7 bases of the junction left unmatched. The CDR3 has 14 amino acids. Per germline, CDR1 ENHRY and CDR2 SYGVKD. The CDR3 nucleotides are TGTGCCATCAGCGTAGCGGGAGGGCCCTTCGAGCAGTACTTC. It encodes CAISVAGGPFEQYF.

Written as DNA, the CDR3 is TGTGCCACCGCGACAGGGGTCCGCGGGGAGCTGTTTTTT. It specifies CATATGVRGELFF. The chain employs TRBV24-1 and TRBJ2-2; the match to TRBD1 covers 8 bases. V lost 9 bases, J lost 7 bases, and 6 bases stayed unmatched. CDR3 size: 13 residues. The germline V gene has CDR1 KGHDR and CDR2 SFDVKD.

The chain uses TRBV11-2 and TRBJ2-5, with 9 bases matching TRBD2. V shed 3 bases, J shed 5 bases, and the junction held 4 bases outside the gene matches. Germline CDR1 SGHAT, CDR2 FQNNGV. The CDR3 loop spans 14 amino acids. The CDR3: CASSFSGGAETQYF. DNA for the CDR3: TGTGCCAGCAGCTTTAGCGGGGGTGCGGAGACCCAGTACTTC.

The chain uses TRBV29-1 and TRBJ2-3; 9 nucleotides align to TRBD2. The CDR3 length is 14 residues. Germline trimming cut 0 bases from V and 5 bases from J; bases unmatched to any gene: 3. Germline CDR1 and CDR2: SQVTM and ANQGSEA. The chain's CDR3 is CSVEDSGRRDTQYF. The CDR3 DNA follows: TGCAGCGTTGAAGATAGCGGGAGAAGAGATACGCAGTATTTT.

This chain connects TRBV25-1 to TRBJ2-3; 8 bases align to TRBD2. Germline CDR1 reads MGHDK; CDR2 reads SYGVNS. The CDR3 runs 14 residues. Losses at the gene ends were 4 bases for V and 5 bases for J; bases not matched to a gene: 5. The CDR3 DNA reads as TGTGCCAGCAGTGTTAGCGGGACGTTAGATACGCAGTATTTT. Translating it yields CASSVSGTLDTQYF. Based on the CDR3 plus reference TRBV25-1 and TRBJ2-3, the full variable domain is EADIYQTPRYLVIGTGKKITLECSQTMGHDKMYWYQQDPGMELHLIHYSYGVNSTEKGDLSSESTVSRIRTEHFPLTLESARPSHTSQYLCASSVSGTLDTQYFGPGTRLTVL.

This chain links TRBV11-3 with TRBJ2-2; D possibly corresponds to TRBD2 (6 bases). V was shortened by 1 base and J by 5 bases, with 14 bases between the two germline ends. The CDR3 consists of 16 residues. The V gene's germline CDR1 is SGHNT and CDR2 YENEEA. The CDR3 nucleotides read TGTGCCAGCAGCTTAGTGGCGCGGGGAAGGACCGGGGAGCTGTTTTTT. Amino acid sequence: CASSLVARGRTGELFF.

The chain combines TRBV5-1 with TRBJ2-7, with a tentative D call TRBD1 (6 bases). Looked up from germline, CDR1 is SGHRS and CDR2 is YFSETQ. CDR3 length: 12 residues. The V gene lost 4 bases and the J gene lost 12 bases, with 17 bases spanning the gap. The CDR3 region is CASSPTTGIPYF. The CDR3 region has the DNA TGCGCCAGCAGCCCTACCACAGGGATCCCGTACTTC.

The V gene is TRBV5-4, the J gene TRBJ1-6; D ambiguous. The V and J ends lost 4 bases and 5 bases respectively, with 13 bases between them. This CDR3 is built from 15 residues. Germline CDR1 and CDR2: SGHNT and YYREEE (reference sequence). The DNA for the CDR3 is TGTGCCAGCAGCGGAGGGCCCGTGGATAATTCACCCCTCCACTTT. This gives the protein CASSGGPVDNSPLHF.

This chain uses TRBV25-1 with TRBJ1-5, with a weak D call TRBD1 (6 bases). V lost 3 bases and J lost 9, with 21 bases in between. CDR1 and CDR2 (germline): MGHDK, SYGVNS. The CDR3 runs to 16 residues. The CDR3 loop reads CASSEGEGGAGWPQHF. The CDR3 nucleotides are TGTGCCAGCAGTGAGGGGGAAGGGGGAGCGGGGTGGCCCCAGCATTTT.